This TCR beta chain was recovered during a study of cytomegalovirus exposure and HLA in healthy donors. Primers for the PCR totalled 60 Vbeta and 13 Jbeta. Methods used by the authors: Approximately 86 million unique TCR beta chains, roughly 11 million shared, were counted in a later analysis. The table came from immunoSEQ multiplex PCR; TCRdb's copy has only in-frame clones and leaves some out. The V and J calls and clone size come from that table; D and trimming were worked out from the DNA. The sample gives 250,000 to 350,000 clones, 86% of which show up once; 4% is in the top ten. This clone has just a few counts. Germline V lookup: CDR1 SGHNT, CDR2 YYREEE (reference sequence). The CDR3 consists of 14 residues. V was pared by 3 bases and J by 2 bases, with 5 bases of the junction left unmatched.

This chain connects TRBV5-4 to TRBJ2-7, with 7 bases lining up with TRBD2. The sequence was obtained from a man aged 40-49 years in good health and CMV-seropositive. The sample consisted of PBMCs. As DNA, the CDR3 is TGTGCCAGCAGCTCCCTAGCGGCCACCTACGAGCAGTACTTC. It is translated as CASSSLAATYEQYF.